This T cell receptor beta chain was identified in a study of T-cell reconstitution after alpha-beta-depleted transplantation in children. The CDR3 spans 12 residues. Germline CDR1 is SGHRS and CDR2 is YFSETQ. As it was prepared, the TCRbeta library received unique molecular identifiers. Using its own MiXCR run on the PCR reads, TCRdb lists one record per CDR3 protein. The profile shows approximately 400,000 distinct CDR3 sequences, about a tenth of them singletons. Worth noting for this clonotype: One junction end does not reproduce the germline sequence, and a read error may be involved.

The V call is TRBV5-1, the J call TRBJ2-2; tentative D call: TRBD2 (5 bases). The sample consisted of PBMCs from the stem cell graft donor, taken from the stem cell graft. The sequence came from a human donor who donated a stem cell graft to a child with acute myeloid leukemia. CDR3 in amino acids: CGSAGRTGEPFF. The CDR3 DNA sequence: TGCGGCTCCGCCGGGCGCACCGGGGAGCCGTTTTTT. The whole variable domain, remainder taken from reference TRBV5-1 and TRBJ2-2, is KAGVTQTPRYLIKTRGQQVTLSCSPISGHRSVSWYQQTPGQGLQFLFEYFSETQRNKGNFPGRFSGRQFSNSRSEMNVSTLELGDSALYLCGSAGRTGEPFFGEGSRLTVL.